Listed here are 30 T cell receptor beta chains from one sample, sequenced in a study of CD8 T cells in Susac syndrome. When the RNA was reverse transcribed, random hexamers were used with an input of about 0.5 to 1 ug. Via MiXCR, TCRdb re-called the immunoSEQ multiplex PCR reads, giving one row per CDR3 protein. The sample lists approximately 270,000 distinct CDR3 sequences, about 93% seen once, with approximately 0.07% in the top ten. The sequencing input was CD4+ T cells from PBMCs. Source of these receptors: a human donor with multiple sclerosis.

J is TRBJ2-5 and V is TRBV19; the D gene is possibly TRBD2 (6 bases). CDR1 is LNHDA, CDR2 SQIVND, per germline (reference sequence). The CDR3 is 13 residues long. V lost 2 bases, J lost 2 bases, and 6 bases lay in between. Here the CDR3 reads CASSIRGQETQYF. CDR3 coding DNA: TGTGCCAGTAGTATACGGGGGCAAGAGACCCAGTACTTC.

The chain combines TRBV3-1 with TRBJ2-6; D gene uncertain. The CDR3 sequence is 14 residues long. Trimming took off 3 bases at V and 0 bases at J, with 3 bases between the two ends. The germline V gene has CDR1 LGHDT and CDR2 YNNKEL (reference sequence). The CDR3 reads CASSQDSGANVLTF. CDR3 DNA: TGTGCCAGCAGCCAGGACTCTGGGGCCAACGTCCTGACTTTC.

Here the CDR3 reads CASTGSSQNEQFF. CDR3 DNA: TGTGCCAGCACCGGGTCTAGTCAGAATGAGCAGTTCTTC. The J gene is TRBJ2-1, the V gene TRBV13; no clear D. The CDR3 contains 13 residues. Trimming took 7 bases from V and 7 from J, leaving 14 bases between them. CDR1 and CDR2 from the germline V gene are PRHDT and FYEKMQ (reference sequence).

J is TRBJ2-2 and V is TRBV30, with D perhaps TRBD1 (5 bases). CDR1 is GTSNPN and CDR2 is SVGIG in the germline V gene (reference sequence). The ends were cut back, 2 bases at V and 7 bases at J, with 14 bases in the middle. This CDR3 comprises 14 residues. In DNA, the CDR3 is TGTGCCTGGAGTCAGGGCCCCTCTCTCGGGGAGCTGTTTTTT. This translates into CAWSQGPSLGELFF.

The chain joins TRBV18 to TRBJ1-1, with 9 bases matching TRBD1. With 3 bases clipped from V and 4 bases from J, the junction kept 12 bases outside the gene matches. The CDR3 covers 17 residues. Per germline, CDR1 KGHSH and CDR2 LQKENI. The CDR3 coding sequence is TGTGCCAGCTCACCTACAGTCTCGGGGACAGGGTTCACTGAAGCTTTCTTT. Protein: CASSPTVSGTGFTEAFF.

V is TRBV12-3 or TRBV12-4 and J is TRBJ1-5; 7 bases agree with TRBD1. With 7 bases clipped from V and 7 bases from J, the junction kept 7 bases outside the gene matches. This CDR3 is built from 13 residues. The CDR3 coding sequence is TGTGCCAGCAACCCGACAGGGAGGCAGCCCCAGCATTTT. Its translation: CASNPTGRQPQHF.

The CDR3 sequence: CASSVGPGSNQPQHF. The DNA for the CDR3 is TGTGCCAGCAGCGTCGGTCCAGGGAGCAATCAGCCCCAGCATTTT. This chain uses TRBV9 with TRBJ1-5; a weak D match, TRBD1 (5 bases). Germline V gives CDR1 SGDLS, CDR2 YYNGEE. There are 15 residues in the CDR3. The V and J ends lost 2 bases and 1 base respectively, with 10 bases between them.

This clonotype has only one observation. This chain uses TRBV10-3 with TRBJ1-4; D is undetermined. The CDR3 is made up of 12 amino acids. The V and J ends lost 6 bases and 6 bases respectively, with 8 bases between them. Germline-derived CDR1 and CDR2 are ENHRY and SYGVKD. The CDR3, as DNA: TGTGCCATCAGGGACGGGGATGAAAAACTGTTTTTT. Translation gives CAIRDGDEKLFF.

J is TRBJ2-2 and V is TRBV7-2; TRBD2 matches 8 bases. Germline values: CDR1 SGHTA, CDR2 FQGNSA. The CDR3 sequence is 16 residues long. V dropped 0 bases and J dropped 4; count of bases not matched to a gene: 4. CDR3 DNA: TGTGCCAGCAGCTTAGCTGGGACTAGTGCCACCGGGGAGCTGTTTTTT. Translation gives CASSLAGTSATGELFF.

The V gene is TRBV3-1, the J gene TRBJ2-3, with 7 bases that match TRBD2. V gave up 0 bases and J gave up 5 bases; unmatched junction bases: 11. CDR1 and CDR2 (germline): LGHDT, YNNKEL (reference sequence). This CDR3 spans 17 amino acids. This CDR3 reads CASSQEGGYTLRDTQYF. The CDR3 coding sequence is TGTGCCAGCAGCCAAGAGGGGGGGTACACCCTGAGAGATACGCAGTATTTT.

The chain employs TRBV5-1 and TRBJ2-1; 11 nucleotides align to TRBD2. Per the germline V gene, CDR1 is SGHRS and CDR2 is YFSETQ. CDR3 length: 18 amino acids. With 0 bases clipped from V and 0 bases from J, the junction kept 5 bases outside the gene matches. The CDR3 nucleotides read TGCGCCAGCAGCTTGGTGAGACTAGCGGGGAACTCCTACAATGAGCAGTTCTTC. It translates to CASSLVRLAGNSYNEQFF.

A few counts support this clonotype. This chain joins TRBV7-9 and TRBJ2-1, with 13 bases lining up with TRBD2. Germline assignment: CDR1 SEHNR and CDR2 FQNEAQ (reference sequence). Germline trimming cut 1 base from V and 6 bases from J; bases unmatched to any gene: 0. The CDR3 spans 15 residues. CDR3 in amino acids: CASSLGTSGSNEQFF. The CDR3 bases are TGTGCCAGCAGCTTAGGGACTAGCGGGAGCAATGAGCAGTTCTTC.

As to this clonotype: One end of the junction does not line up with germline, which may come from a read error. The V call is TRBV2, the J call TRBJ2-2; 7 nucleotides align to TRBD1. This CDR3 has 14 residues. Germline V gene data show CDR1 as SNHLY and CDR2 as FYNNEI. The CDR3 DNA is TGTGCCAGCCGTGACAGGGTATGGGCCGGGGAGCTGTTTTTT. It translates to CASRDRVWAGELFF.

Written as DNA, the CDR3 is TGTGCCAGCAGCTTGTTACGGTCTTCTAATTCACCCCTCCACTTT. Its translation: CASSLLRSSNSPLHF. This chain connects TRBV5-8 to TRBJ1-6; D is undetermined. Germline assignment: CDR1 SGHTS and CDR2 YDEGEE. The CDR3 consists of 15 residues. Trimming cost V 1 base and J 6 bases, with 11 bases left between them.

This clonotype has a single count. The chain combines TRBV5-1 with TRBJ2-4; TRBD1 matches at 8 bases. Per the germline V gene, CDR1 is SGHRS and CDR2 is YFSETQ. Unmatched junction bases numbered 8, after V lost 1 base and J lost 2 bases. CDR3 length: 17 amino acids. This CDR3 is CASSLMGTGNSKNIQYF. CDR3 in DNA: TGCGCCAGCAGCTTGATGGGGACAGGCAATTCCAAAAACATTCAGTACTTC.

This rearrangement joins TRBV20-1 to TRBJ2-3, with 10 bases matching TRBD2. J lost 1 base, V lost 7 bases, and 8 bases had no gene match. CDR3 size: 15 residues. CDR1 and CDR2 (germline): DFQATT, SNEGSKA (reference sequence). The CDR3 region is CSGGPLAGRTDTQYF. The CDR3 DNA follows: TGCAGTGGAGGGCCACTAGCGGGACGCACAGATACGCAGTATTTT.

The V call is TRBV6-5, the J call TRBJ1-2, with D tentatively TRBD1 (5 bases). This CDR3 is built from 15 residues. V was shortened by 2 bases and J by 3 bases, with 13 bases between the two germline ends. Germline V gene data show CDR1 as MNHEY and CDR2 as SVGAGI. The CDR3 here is CASSYAAGGDYGYTF. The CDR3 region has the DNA TGTGCCAGCAGTTACGCCGCGGGGGGAGACTATGGCTACACCTTC.

The CDR3 bases are TGCAGCGTACGGGACTATGAAAAACTGTTTTTT. Translation gives CSVRDYEKLFF. This chain links TRBV29-1 with TRBJ1-4; the D gene is possibly TRBD1 (5 bases). V was clipped by 6 bases and J by 6 bases, with 8 bases between them. Germline V gene data show CDR1 as SQVTM and CDR2 as ANQGSEA. The CDR3 consists of 11 residues.

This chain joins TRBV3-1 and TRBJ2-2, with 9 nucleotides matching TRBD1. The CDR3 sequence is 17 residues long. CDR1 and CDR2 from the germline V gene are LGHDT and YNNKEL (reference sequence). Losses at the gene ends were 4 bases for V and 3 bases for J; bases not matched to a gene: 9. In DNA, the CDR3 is TGTGCCAGCAGCCCCCGACCGAACAGGGGGCACACCGGGGAGCTGTTTTTT. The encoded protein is CASSPRPNRGHTGELFF.

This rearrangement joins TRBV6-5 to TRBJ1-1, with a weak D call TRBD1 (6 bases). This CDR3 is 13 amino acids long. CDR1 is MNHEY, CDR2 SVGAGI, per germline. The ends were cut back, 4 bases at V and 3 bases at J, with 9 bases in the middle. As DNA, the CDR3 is TGTGCCAGCAGTTTACAGGGTTACACTGAAGCTTTCTTT. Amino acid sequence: CASSLQGYTEAFF.

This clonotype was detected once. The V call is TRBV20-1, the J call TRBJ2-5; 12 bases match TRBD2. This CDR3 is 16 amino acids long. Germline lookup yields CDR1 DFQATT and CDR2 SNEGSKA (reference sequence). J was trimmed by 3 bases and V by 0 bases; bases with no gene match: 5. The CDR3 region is CSARDPLAGGKETQYF. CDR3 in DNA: TGCAGTGCTAGAGACCCACTAGCGGGGGGTAAAGAGACCCAGTACTTC.

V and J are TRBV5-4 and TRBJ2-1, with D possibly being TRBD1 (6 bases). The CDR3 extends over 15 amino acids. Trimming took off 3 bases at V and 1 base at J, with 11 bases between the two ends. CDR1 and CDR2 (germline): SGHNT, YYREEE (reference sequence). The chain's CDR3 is CASSSNRDSYNEQFF. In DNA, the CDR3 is TGTGCCAGCAGCTCAAACAGGGATTCCTACAATGAGCAGTTCTTC.

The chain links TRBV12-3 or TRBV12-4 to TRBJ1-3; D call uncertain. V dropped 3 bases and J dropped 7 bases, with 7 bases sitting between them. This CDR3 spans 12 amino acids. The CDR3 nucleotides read TGTGCCAGCAGTTTGATTGGGAACACCATATATTTT. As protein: CASSLIGNTIYF.

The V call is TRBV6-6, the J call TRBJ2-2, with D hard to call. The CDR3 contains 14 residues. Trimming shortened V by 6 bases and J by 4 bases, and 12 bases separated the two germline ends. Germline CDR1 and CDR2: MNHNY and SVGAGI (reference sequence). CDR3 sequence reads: CASRDSTGTGELFF. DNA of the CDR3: TGTGCCAGCAGAGATTCGACTGGCACCGGGGAGCTGTTTTTT.

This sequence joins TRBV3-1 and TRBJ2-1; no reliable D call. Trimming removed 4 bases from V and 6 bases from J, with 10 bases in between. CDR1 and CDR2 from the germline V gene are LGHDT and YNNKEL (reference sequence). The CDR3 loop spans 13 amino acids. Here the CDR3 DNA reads TGTGCCAGCAGCCCGCCTTACTTCAATGAGCAGTTCTTC. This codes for CASSPPYFNEQFF.

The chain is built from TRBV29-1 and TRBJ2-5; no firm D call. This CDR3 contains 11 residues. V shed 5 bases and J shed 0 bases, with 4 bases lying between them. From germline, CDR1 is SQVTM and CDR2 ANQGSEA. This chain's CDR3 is CSVSYQETQYF. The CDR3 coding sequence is TGCAGCGTTTCCTACCAAGAGACCCAGTACTTC.

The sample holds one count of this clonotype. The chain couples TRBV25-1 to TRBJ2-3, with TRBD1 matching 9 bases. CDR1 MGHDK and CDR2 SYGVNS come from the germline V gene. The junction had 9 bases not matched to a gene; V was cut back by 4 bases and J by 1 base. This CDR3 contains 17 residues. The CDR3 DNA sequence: TGTGCCAGCAGTGCGACTACAGGGGGCCTTCGCACAGATACGCAGTATTTT. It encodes CASSATTGGLRTDTQYF.

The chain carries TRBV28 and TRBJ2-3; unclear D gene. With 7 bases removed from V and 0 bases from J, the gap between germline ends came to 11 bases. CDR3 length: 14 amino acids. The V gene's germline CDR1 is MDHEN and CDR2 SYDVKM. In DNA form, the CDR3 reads TGTGCCAGCACGTGGACCCAAAGCACAGATACGCAGTATTTT. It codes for CASTWTQSTDTQYF.

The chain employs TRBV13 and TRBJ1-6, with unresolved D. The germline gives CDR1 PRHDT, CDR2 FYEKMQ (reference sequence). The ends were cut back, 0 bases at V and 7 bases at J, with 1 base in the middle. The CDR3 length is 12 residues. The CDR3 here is CASSLGNSPLHF. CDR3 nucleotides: TGTGCCAGCAGCTTAGGCAATTCACCCCTCCACTTT.

The CDR3, as DNA: TGCGCCAGCAGGGTTCAGGGGAGACAAAATACGCAGTATTTT. Its protein is CASRVQGRQNTQYF. The chain uses TRBV5-1 and TRBJ2-3; possibly TRBD1 for D (6 bases). CDR3 length equals 14 residues. Per germline, CDR1 SGHRS and CDR2 YFSETQ. V lost 5 bases and J 7 bases, leaving 17 bases between the germline ends.